This passage covers 27 T cell receptor beta chains from one sample sequenced in a study of shared clonotypes between healthy human individuals. Only in-frame clones appear in the TCRdb table, and some are missing; sequencing was by immunoSEQ multiplex PCR. Found here are about 2 million clones, 85% to 95% of them singletons; the top ten hold 0.9% to 1.3%. CD45RO-negative, CCR7-selected cells formed the naive CD8 fraction, which excluded terminally differentiated effector memory CD45RA+ cells. Sequenced: naive CD8+ T cells sorted from blood. All receptors come from a young man in good health.

The chain is built from TRBV7-2 and TRBJ2-7; 8 bases map to TRBD2. Germline-derived CDR1 and CDR2 are SGHTA and FQGNSA. V was pared by 0 bases and J by 6 bases, with 7 bases of the junction left unmatched. CDR3 length equals 15 residues. For the CDR3, the DNA is TGTGCCAGCAGCTTAGCTTCGAGCGGGAGCCGCGAGCAGTACTTC. Translated: CASSLASSGSREQYF. The entire variable domain, with the rest obtained from reference TRBV7-2 and TRBJ2-7, is as follows: GAGVSQSPSNKVTEKGKDVELRCDPISGHTALYWYRQSLGQGLEFLIYFQGNSAPDKSGLPSDRFSAERTGGSVSTLTIQRTQQEDSAVYLCASSLASSGSREQYFGPGTRLTVT.

This chain uses TRBV30 with TRBJ1-3; D possibly corresponds to TRBD1 (6 bases). Germline loops: CDR1 GTSNPN, CDR2 SVGIG (reference sequence). CDR3 size: 18 residues. The V and J ends lost 5 bases and 4 bases respectively, with 27 bases between them. The CDR3 region is CAWYLGSDSAIRGNTIYF. Written as DNA, the CDR3 is TGTGCCTGGTATCTCGGATCGGACAGCGCAATAAGAGGAAACACCATATATTTT.

This clone appeared a single time. The J gene is TRBJ2-7, the V gene TRBV5-1; weak D call: TRBD2 (5 bases). CDR3 size: 13 residues. Germline V gene lookup returns CDR1 SGHRS and CDR2 YFSETQ. V shed 4 bases and J shed 4 bases, with 12 bases lying between them. The CDR3 DNA follows: TGCGCCAGCAGCCCATCGACGGGGTACGAGCAGTACTTC. It yields the protein CASSPSTGYEQYF.

This clone appeared a single time. J is TRBJ2-1 and V is TRBV28; D uncertain. Germline V gene data show CDR1 as MDHEN and CDR2 as SYDVKM. Trimming removed 3 bases at V and 3 bases at J, with 12 bases between. The CDR3 is 15 residues long. The CDR3 spells CASSFAEQGYNEQFF. Written as DNA, the CDR3 is TGTGCCAGCAGTTTCGCTGAACAAGGCTACAATGAGCAGTTCTTC.

The genes are TRBV13 and TRBJ1-1, with TRBD1 matching 7 bases. The CDR3 extends over 16 amino acids. Germline V gene data show CDR1 as PRHDT and CDR2 as FYEKMQ (reference sequence). The trim removed 5 bases at V and 0 bases at J, leaving 9 bases unmatched. The CDR3 region is CASSGKGARLNTEAFF. In DNA form, the CDR3 reads TGTGCCAGCAGCGGGAAGGGGGCGCGATTGAACACTGAAGCTTTCTTT.

CDR3 DNA sequence: TGTGCCAGCAGCTCAACTCGGACAGGGACTAACTATGGCTACACCTTC. Translated: CASSSTRTGTNYGYTF. The chain employs TRBV7-9 and TRBJ1-2; 8 bases are a match to TRBD1. V was pared by 4 bases and J by 0 bases, with 7 bases of the junction left unmatched. Germline V gene data show CDR1 as SEHNR and CDR2 as FQNEAQ (reference sequence). The CDR3 has 16 residues.

J is TRBJ2-7 and V is TRBV6-5; D tentatively reads TRBD1 or TRBD2 (5 bases each). The germline V gene encodes CDR1 MNHEY and CDR2 SVGAGI. This CDR3 contains 14 residues. V lost 6 bases to trimming and J lost 2 bases, with 14 bases between them. CDR3 coding DNA: TGTGCCAGCAGCGCCGGGACGGCGACCTACGAGCAGTACTTC. This codes for CASSAGTATYEQYF.

This chain connects TRBV4-1 to TRBJ2-5; D might be TRBD1 (7 bases). Per the germline V gene, CDR1 is MGHRA and CDR2 is YSYEKL. V was trimmed by 4 bases and J by 5 bases, leaving 17 bases between them. CDR3 size: 15 residues. The CDR3 is CASSPIEQGRETQYF. The CDR3 DNA reads as TGCGCCAGCAGCCCTATCGAACAGGGGAGGGAGACCCAGTACTTC.

The count of this clone is one. This CDR3 is CASSPPGQIQETQYF. The CDR3 region has the DNA TGTGCCAGCAGTCCCCCCGGACAGATACAAGAGACCCAGTACTTC. This chain joins TRBV2 and TRBJ2-5; D is perhaps TRBD1 (6 bases). Germline V gives CDR1 SNHLY, CDR2 FYNNEI. V lost 5 bases and J lost 2, with 15 bases in between. This CDR3 comprises 15 residues.

This rearrangement joins TRBV4-1 to TRBJ2-7; D is unclear. Germline lookup yields CDR1 MGHRA and CDR2 YSYEKL. Trimming stripped 0 bases from V and 0 bases from J, with 24 bases between. The CDR3 covers 20 residues. The CDR3 reads CASSQDQFYSWPPSSYEQYF. The CDR3 coding sequence is TGCGCCAGCAGCCAAGATCAATTTTATTCGTGGCCCCCGAGCTCCTACGAGCAGTACTTC.

As concerns this clone: Different DNA sequences within this sample yield the same CDR3. CDR3 sequence (DNA): TGTGCCAGCAGCGCGACAGATACGCAGTATTTT. This translates into CASSATDTQYF. The chain recombines TRBV5-4 with TRBJ2-3; D gene ambiguous. Trimming removed 4 bases from V and 3 bases from J, with 3 bases in between. The CDR3 has 11 amino acids. Germline V gives CDR1 SGHNT, CDR2 YYREEE (reference sequence).

This rearrangement joins TRBV28 to TRBJ2-5; 7 positions match TRBD1. CDR3 length equals 15 residues. CDR1 is MDHEN and CDR2 is SYDVKM in the germline V gene. V lost 6 bases and J lost 4; bases outside the gene matches: 11. Here the CDR3 DNA reads TGTGCCAGCAGCAGACAACAGGGGTTTGGAGAGACCCAGTACTTC. This codes for CASSRQQGFGETQYF. The full variable domain, its missing parts supplied by reference TRBV28 and TRBJ2-5, is DVKVTQSSRYLVKRTGEKVFLECVQDMDHENMFWYRQDPGLGLRLIYFSYDVKMKEKGDIPEGYSVSREKKERFSLILESASTNQTSMYLCASSRQQGFGETQYFGPGTRLLVL.

This sequence joins TRBV4-2 and TRBJ2-5; D may be TRBD2 (5 bases). The CDR3 is 16 residues long. Per germline, CDR1 LGHNA and CDR2 YNFKEQ. V was cut by 0 bases and J by 2 bases, with 13 bases left in between. The CDR3 DNA sequence: TGTGCCAGCAGCCAAGATGGAGAGGGATCACAAGAGACCCAGTACTTC. The encoded protein is CASSQDGEGSQETQYF.

V is TRBV6-1 and J is TRBJ2-2; a possible D gene is TRBD1 (6 bases). V was shortened by 2 bases and J by 5 bases, with 9 bases between the two germline ends. Per germline, CDR1 MNHNS and CDR2 SASEGT. The CDR3 is made up of 14 amino acids. CDR3 sequence (DNA): TGTGCCAGCAGTGAAACAGGGCCAACCGGGGAGCTGTTTTTT. As protein: CASSETGPTGELFF.

This clone was observed once. The rearrangement links TRBV4-3 to TRBJ2-1; TRBD2 agrees at 8 bases. V lost 6 bases and J lost 1; bases outside the gene matches: 8. This CDR3 region has 16 residues. Per germline, CDR1 LGHNA and CDR2 YSLEER. CDR3 coding DNA: TGCGCCAGCAGGGAGACGGGGACTAGTTCCTACAATGAGCAGTTCTTC. Amino acid sequence: CASRETGTSSYNEQFF.

CDR3 sequence reads: CATSSPGTATSGGDQETQYF. The DNA for the CDR3 is TGTGCCACCAGCAGCCCTGGAACGGCAACTAGCGGGGGAGATCAAGAGACCCAGTACTTC. This chain joins TRBV15 and TRBJ2-5, with TRBD2 matching 11 bases. Germline V lookup: CDR1 LNHNV, CDR2 YYDKDF (reference sequence). The CDR3 sequence is 20 residues long. V lost 3 bases, J lost 2 bases, and 17 bases stayed unmatched. Drawing the rest from reference TRBV15 and TRBJ2-5, the complete variable domain is DAMVIQNPRYQVTQFGKPVTLSCSQTLNHNVMYWYQQKSSQAPKLLFHYYDKDFNNEADTPDNFQSRRPNTSFCFLDIRSPGLGDTAMYLCATSSPGTATSGGDQETQYFGPGTRLLVL.

The chain combines TRBV14 with TRBJ2-7, with 9 bases fitting TRBD2. The V gene end was trimmed by 4 bases and the J gene end by 5 bases; junction bases not matched to a gene: 12. This CDR3 contains 16 residues. Germline-derived CDR1 and CDR2 are SGHDN and FVKESK. The CDR3 DNA follows: TGTGCCAGCAGCCCTCGCCTAGCGGGACTCTTGGACGAGCAGTACTTC. Residues: CASSPRLAGLLDEQYF.

This rearrangement joins TRBV4-1 to TRBJ2-2; D gene uncertain. The CDR3 has 15 residues. Trimming took 1 base from V and 0 from J, leaving 6 bases between them. From germline, CDR1 is MGHRA and CDR2 YSYEKL. CDR3 nucleotide sequence: TGCGCCAGCAGCCAAGGCGAAACGAACACCGGGGAGCTGTTTTTT. This gives the protein CASSQGETNTGELFF.

The rearrangement joins TRBV7-2 to TRBJ2-1; D is uncertain. The CDR3 sequence is 14 residues long. Germline CDR1 and CDR2: SGHTA and FQGNSA. The germline V and J ends were trimmed by 1 base and 7 bases, with 11 bases remaining between them. CDR3 amino acids: CASSLVLLGNEQFF. Written as DNA, the CDR3 is TGTGCCAGCAGCTTAGTGTTATTGGGAAATGAGCAGTTCTTC.

As to this clone: The sample has other DNA sequences that encode this CDR3 too. The gene calls are TRBV9 and TRBJ2-1; 8 bases align to TRBD1. CDR1 SGDLS and CDR2 YYNGEE come from the germline V gene. The CDR3 covers 14 residues. Trimming at V came to 0 bases and at J to 7 bases, leaving 3 bases not matched to a gene. CDR3 loop: CASSVGRGLNEQFF. CDR3 sequence (DNA): TGTGCCAGCAGCGTAGGCAGGGGGCTAAATGAGCAGTTCTTC.

This clone was found once. The chain uses TRBV25-1 and TRBJ2-7; 10 bases align to TRBD2. The CDR3 length is 18 residues. Looked up from germline, CDR1 is MGHDK and CDR2 is SYGVNS. Trimming at V came to 1 base and at J to 4 bases, leaving 13 bases not matched to a gene. This CDR3 is CASSESLAGFGSEYEQYF. The CDR3 bases are TGTGCCAGCAGTGAATCACTAGCGGGATTTGGTAGTGAGTACGAGCAGTACTTC.

The V and J genes are TRBV29-1 and TRBJ2-7; TRBD1 agrees at 9 bases. V was clipped by 5 bases and J by 3 bases; unmatched bases: 11. The length of the CDR3 is 15 residues. Per the germline V gene, CDR1 is SQVTM and CDR2 is ANQGSEA. The CDR3 loop reads CSVWFTGGAGYEQYF. The CDR3 nucleotides are TGCAGCGTTTGGTTTACAGGGGGCGCAGGCTACGAGCAGTACTTC.

The table lists this clone with a few counts. The chain is built from TRBV2 and TRBJ1-6; a possible D gene is TRBD1 (5 bases). V shed 4 bases and J shed 3 bases, with 13 bases lying between them. The CDR3 sequence is 16 residues long. Looked up from germline, CDR1 is SNHLY and CDR2 is FYNNEI. CDR3 nucleotides: TGTGCCAGCAGTGGAGGGGCTAACAGCTATAATTCACCCCTCCACTTT. This translates into CASSGGANSYNSPLHF.

The chain carries TRBV2 and TRBJ2-3; TRBD1 matches at 7 bases. Losses at the gene ends were 6 bases for V and 2 bases for J; bases not matched to a gene: 8. CDR3 size: 15 residues. In germline, CDR1 is SNHLY, CDR2 FYNNEI. CDR3 amino acids: CASSAGTVFTDTQYF. DNA of the CDR3: TGTGCCAGCAGCGCCGGGACAGTATTCACAGATACGCAGTATTTT.

This sequence joins TRBV18 and TRBJ2-7; D ambiguous. There are 13 residues in the CDR3. The V gene lost 3 bases and the J gene lost 5 bases, with 11 bases spanning the gap. CDR1 and CDR2 from the germline V gene are KGHSH and LQKENI. CDR3 sequence (DNA): TGTGCCAGCTCACCGGGCCCCTTCGACGAGCAGTACTTC. Its translation is CASSPGPFDEQYF.

Comments on this clone: The sample holds other DNA sequences that translate to the same CDR3. The rearrangement uses TRBV19 and TRBJ1-1; no clear D. The CDR3 is 13 residues long. V was clipped by 3 bases and J by 1 base, with 6 bases between them. Germline CDR1 and CDR2: LNHDA and SQIVND (reference sequence). CDR3 in amino acids: CASSIPGNTEAFF. Here the CDR3 DNA reads TGTGCCAGTAGTATTCCGGGGAACACTGAAGCTTTCTTT.

This rearrangement joins TRBV7-9 to TRBJ2-5; TRBD1 agrees at 7 bases. V gave up 3 bases and J gave up 3 bases; unmatched junction bases: 4. The CDR3 runs to 14 residues. CDR1 and CDR2 from the germline V gene are SEHNR and FQNEAQ (reference sequence). CDR3 DNA: TGTGCCAGCAGCTTCGACAGGGCTGAAGAGACCCAGTACTTC. This translates into CASSFDRAEETQYF.